The rows below give T cell receptor beta chains drawn from one sample of a study of CD8+ T cells in alopecia areata. TCRdb keeps only in-frame clones here, not all; method: immunoSEQ multiplex PCR. The data show about 110,000 clones, roughly three fifths seen once. The source material was CD8+ T cells sorted from blood, sampled at week 24, from a patient treated with tofacitinib. Every receptor here comes from a human donor with alopecia areata. Each CDR3 is given with its conserved first and last residue. A D gene is named only where the DNA matches it firmly. Not all rows give a size; the values are once, few, many and, for expanded clones, a class.

TRBV13	.	.	TRBJ2-7	TGTGCCAGCAGCGTCCGAGGGGGAGGATACGAGCAGTACTTC	CASSVRGGGYEQYF
TRBV13	.	.	TRBJ1-5	TGTGCCAGCAGCTTAGGCAGGGCGAATCAGCCCCAGCATTTT	CASSLGRANQPQHF
TRBV7-3	few	.	TRBJ2-7	TGTGCCAGCAGCCCCGGACATTCCTACGAGCAGTACTTC	CASSPGHSYEQYF
TRBV4-3	.	TRBD2	TRBJ2-5	TGCGCCAGCAGCCAGATACTAGCGGGGGAAGAGACCCAGTACTTC	CASSQILAGEETQYF
TRBV30	.	.	TRBJ2-1	TGTGCCTGGAGTCCCTCGGACTCTGAGCAGTTCTTC	CAWSPSDSEQFF
TRBV15	.	.	TRBJ1-2	TGTGCCACCAGCAGAGAAAGTGGCTACACCTTC	CATSRESGYTF
TRBV7-9	.	.	TRBJ2-7	TGTGCCAGCAGCTTAGGTGCCAACTACGAGCAGTACTTC	CASSLGANYEQYF
TRBV19	.	TRBD1	TRBJ1-5	TGTGCCAGTAGTAGGGACAGGGAAGGGTCGAGCAATCAGCCCCAGCATTTT	CASSRDREGSSNQPQHF
TRBV5-6	.	TRBD1	TRBJ1-1	TGTGCCAGCAGCTACGACAGGGACACTGAAGCTTTCTTT	CASSYDRDTEAFF
TRBV5-6	.	.	TRBJ1-6	TGTGCCAGCAGCTTCTACAGTAGTGTGCATTCACCCCTCCACTTT	CASSFYSSVHSPLHF
TRBV11-2	.	.	TRBJ2-7	TGTGCCAGCACCTTTACTACAGGGTCTTACGAGCAGTACTTC	CASTFTTGSYEQYF
TRBV10-2	few	TRBD1	TRBJ2-2	TGCGCCAGCAGTGATACCGGGACAGGGGGTTTCACCGGGGAGCTGTTTTTT	CASSDTGTGGFTGELFF
TRBV5-4	.	.	TRBJ1-6	TGTGCCAGCAGCTCCGTCGGGACAACCTTTTCACCCCTCCACTTT	CASSSVGTTFSPLHF
TRBV10-3	.	.	TRBJ2-7	TGTGCCATTGACGACGGTTACGAGCAGTACTTC	CAIDDGYEQYF
TRBV7-9	.	.	TRBJ2-7	TGTGCCAGCAGCTTAGCGGGGTACCACGAGCAGTACTTC	CASSLAGYHEQYF
TRBV30	.	.	TRBJ1-1	TGTGCCTGGAGTGTAGGGGGGGGCACTGAAGCTTTCTTT	CAWSVGGGTEAFF
TRBV7-9	.	.	TRBJ1-5	TGTGCCAGCAGCTTAGCGCTGGGGGAGTATAACAATCAGCCCCAGCATTTT	CASSLALGEYNNQPQHF